A single sample is the source of the 4 T cell receptor beta chains below, sequenced in a study of T cells in Graves' hyperthyroidism and ophthalmopathy. From RNA transcripts, TCR beta CDR3 regions were amplified. An initial round of RT-PCR targeting the TCR CDR3 relied on the HTBI primer set. A single record per CDR3 protein comes from TCRdb applying MiXCR to the multiplex PCR reads. The repertoire holds approximately 590,000 distinct CDR3 sequences, with approximately 14% as singletons. Sequencing used blood. The receptors derive from a woman in her twenties or thirties with Graves' hyperthyroidism.

This clonotype was observed at least ten times. V gene TRBV7-2 combines with J gene TRBJ1-5; no clear D gene. The CDR3 totals 12 residues. Germline V gene data show CDR1 as SGHTA and CDR2 as FQGNSA. V lost 1 base and J lost 6, with 4 bases in between. The CDR3 DNA follows: TGTGCCAGCAGCTTAGGTAGTCAGCCCCAGCATTTT. It translates to CASSLGSQPQHF.

This clonotype was recorded many times. The J gene is TRBJ2-1, the V gene TRBV12-5; 10 bases align to TRBD2. The CDR3 extends over 15 amino acids. Germline loops: CDR1 LGHNT, CDR2 FRNRAP. V was pared by 6 bases and J by 6 bases, with 8 bases of the junction left unmatched. CDR3 residues: CASGEAGGPVNEQFF. The CDR3 region has the DNA TGTGCTAGTGGGGAAGCGGGAGGGCCGGTCAATGAGCAGTTCTTC.

This clonotype showed up many times. The chain carries TRBV12-3 or TRBV12-4 and TRBJ2-7, with TRBD1 matching 9 bases. The CDR3 runs to 14 residues. The V gene end was trimmed by 5 bases and the J gene end by 7 bases; junction bases not matched to a gene: 9. DNA of the CDR3: TGTGCCAGCAGTATGGGACAGGGAGTGAGGGAGCAGTACTTC. Its translation: CASSMGQGVREQYF.

This clonotype was picked up many times. V gene TRBV2 combines with J gene TRBJ2-1; no reliable D call. The CDR3 covers 12 residues. Per germline, CDR1 SNHLY and CDR2 FYNNEI. V lost 7 bases, J lost 3 bases, and 7 bases lay in between. The chain's CDR3 is CASIPDYNEQFF. Written as DNA, the CDR3 is TGTGCCAGCATCCCCGACTACAATGAGCAGTTCTTC. Combining the CDR3 with reference TRBV2 and TRBJ2-1 gives the whole variable domain EPEVTQTPSHQVTQMGQEVILRCVPISNHLYFYWYRQILGQKVEFLVSFYNNEISEKSEIFDDQFSVERPDGSNFTLKIRSTKLEDSAMYFCASIPDYNEQFFGPGTRLTVL.